A selection of T cell receptor beta chains follows, all from one sample in a study of blood T cell repertoires in COVID-19. Generated by immunoSEQ multiplex PCR, the TCRdb table keeps only in-frame clones and is missing some. The table lists 72,000 or so clones, approximately 79% of them singletons. The sample comprised peripheral blood. The receptors come from a man aged 80 or over with active COVID-19. Both conserved end residues are part of each CDR3. Fields, in order: D gene, V gene, J gene, clone size, CDR3 protein. The D gene is left open where the match is weak. Size tells how often a clone was seen (once, few, many) or the class of an expanded clone, and some rows leave it out.

D: TRBD2; V: TRBV4-3; J: TRBJ2-7; size: -; CDR3: CASSQDDFWGGPYEQYF
D: -; V: TRBV28; J: TRBJ2-5; size: once; CDR3: CASRGVRVQETQYF
D: -; V: TRBV5-1; J: TRBJ2-7; size: -; CDR3: CASSPSVIRGNREQYF
D: -; V: TRBV29-1; J: TRBJ2-3; size: -; CDR3: CSSLGDISTDTQYF
D: -; V: TRBV18; J: TRBJ2-4; size: -; CDR3: CASSALGEFRAKNIQYF
D: -; V: TRBV9; J: TRBJ2-7; size: -; CDR3: CASSVEGSGAGDEQYF
D: -; V: TRBV30; J: TRBJ1-2; size: -; CDR3: CACLGREPYGYTF
D: TRBD1; V: TRBV5-1; J: TRBJ2-7; size: few; CDR3: CASSLGYRGPYEQYF
D: -; V: TRBV6-6; J: TRBJ2-3; size: few; CDR3: CASSYGGSADTQYF
D: -; V: TRBV6-5; J: TRBJ1-5; size: -; CDR3: CASSPDSFGNQPQHF
D: -; V: TRBV18; J: TRBJ1-4; size: -; CDR3: CASSPPNVPAGKKLFF
D: TRBD1; V: TRBV18; J: TRBJ1-2; size: -; CDR3: CASSPGTGVSYGYTF
D: -; V: TRBV7-2; J: TRBJ1-3; size: -; CDR3: CASSLAGRHSGNTIYF
D: TRBD1; V: TRBV19; J: TRBJ2-1; size: -; CDR3: CASTSPRQGRKNEQFF
D: TRBD2; V: TRBV7-6; J: TRBJ2-1; size: few; CDR3: CASSPFLGLAVNNEQFF
D: TRBD1; V: TRBV7-2; J: TRBJ2-7; size: -; CDR3: CASSFSGTGAYEQYF